The T cell receptor beta chain under discussion was sequenced for a study of early stage breast cancer tumors. Produced via immunoSEQ multiplex PCR; TCRdb's table is partial and in-frame only. The table lists roughly 14,000 clones, approximately 80% of them singletons. This clonotype originated in a person aged 45 to 59 with breast cancer. Source material: normal breast tissue next to the tumor.

Here the CDR3 reads CASSEASGGYNEQFF. The CDR3 DNA reads as TGCGCCAGCAGCGAAGCTAGCGGGGGTTACAATGAGCAGTTCTTC. The gene calls are TRBV5-1 and TRBJ2-1, with 10 bases matching TRBD2. The CDR3 length is 15 residues. Trimming cost V 4 bases and J 4 bases; bases outside gene matches: 5. Germline CDR1 reads SGHRS; CDR2 reads YFSETQ.